One sample yielded the 13 T cell receptor beta chains listed below, sequenced in a study of yellow fever vaccine responses in identical twins. In TCRdb, the RT-PCR reads were re-called with MiXCR into one record per CDR3 protein. The repertoire holds tens of thousands of distinct CDR3 sequences, with 50% to 65% as singletons. The sample was T cells from blood (PBMCs), unsorted or a sorted subset (not recorded which), taken before or after yellow fever vaccination (not recorded which). These receptor sequences come from a woman younger than 30 who received the yellow fever vaccine.

The gene calls are TRBV10-3 and TRBJ1-2; maybe TRBD1 (5 bases). The CDR3 sequence is 13 residues long. Germline lookup yields CDR1 ENHRY and CDR2 SYGVKD. Trimming removed 9 bases from V and 4 bases from J, with 15 bases in between. This chain's CDR3 is CAMALGTSYGYTF. CDR3 nucleotide sequence: TGTGCCATGGCCCTTGGGACCTCCTATGGCTACACCTTC.

This sequence joins TRBV4-1 and TRBJ2-7, with 7 bases aligning to TRBD2. The trim removed 0 bases at V and 2 bases at J, leaving 7 bases unmatched. CDR3 length: 16 residues. Germline-derived CDR1 and CDR2 are MGHRA and YSYEKL. CDR3 bases: TGCGCCAGCAGCCAAGATCTGGGCGGGGGAGCCTACGAGCAGTACGTC. Translating gives CASSQDLGGGAYEQYV.

This clonotype was counted between two and nine times. V and J are TRBV7-9 and TRBJ2-1; TRBD2 aligns across 8 bases. The V gene's germline CDR1 is SEHNR and CDR2 FQNEAQ (reference sequence). The CDR3 length is 14 residues. Trimming removed 4 bases from V and 9 bases from J; junction bases left unmatched: 8. The CDR3 here is CASSYGGRRSEQFF. CDR3 bases: TGTGCCAGCAGCTATGGCGGGAGGCGAAGTGAGCAGTTCTTC.

This CDR3 reads CSGSGGGTEAFF. The DNA of the CDR3 is TGCAGTGGCAGTGGGGGTGGGACAGAAGCTTTCTTT. The chain carries TRBV20-1 and TRBJ1-1, with D perhaps TRBD1 (6 bases). Trimming stripped 7 bases from V and 8 bases from J, with 17 bases between. CDR1 and CDR2 (germline): DFQATT, SNEGSKA (reference sequence). This CDR3 is 12 amino acids long.

The chain employs TRBV27 and TRBJ1-6, with D possibly being TRBD1 (6 bases). This CDR3 has 14 amino acids. The V end lost 8 bases, the J end lost 2 bases, and 10 bases lay between the germline ends. Germline V CDR1 and CDR2: MNHEY, SMNVEV (reference sequence). The CDR3, as DNA: TGTGCCAGCCGCCGGGACACCTATAATTCACCCCTCCACTTT. Translated: CASRRDTYNSPLHF.

The chain carries TRBV10-3 and TRBJ1-2; D unclear. The V and J ends lost 11 bases and 0 bases respectively, with 28 bases between them. CDR1 and CDR2 from the germline V gene are ENHRY and SYGVKD. The length of the CDR3 is 18 residues. The CDR3: CAHSWFGPDGRTNYGYTF. The DNA for the CDR3 is TGTGCCCACTCCTGGTTCGGCCCGGACGGCAGGACTAACTATGGCTACACCTTC.

This clonotype turned up a few times. The V and J genes are TRBV18 and TRBJ1-1, with a possible D match to TRBD1 (6 bases). The V gene's germline CDR1 is KGHSH and CDR2 LQKENI. The CDR3 totals 15 residues. The V end was cut by 6 bases, the J end by 4 bases, with 18 bases between. The DNA for the CDR3 is TGTGCCAGCTCTACTTTGGGGGCGCGAGGCACTGAAGCTTTCTTT. This encodes CASSTLGARGTEAFF.

This chain connects TRBV18 to TRBJ2-7; D is possibly TRBD1 (6 bases). Germline CDR1 reads KGHSH; CDR2 reads LQKENI. The CDR3 is 14 amino acids. Trimming shortened V by 0 bases and J by 3 bases, and 9 bases separated the two germline ends. The CDR3 protein is CASSPPSGVYEQYF. The CDR3 coding sequence is TGTGCCAGCTCACCACCGTCAGGGGTCTACGAGCAGTACTTC. Drawing the rest from reference TRBV18 and TRBJ2-7, the complete variable domain is NAGVMQNPRHLVRRRGQEARLRCSPMKGHSHVYWYRQLPEEGLKFMVYLQKENIIDESGMPKERFSAEFPKEGPSILRIQQVVRGDSAAYFCASSPPSGVYEQYFGPGTRLTVT.

The chain uses TRBV7-2 and TRBJ2-5, with 7 bases lining up with TRBD2. The V and J ends lost 0 bases and 4 bases, in that order; junction bases with no gene match: 8. The CDR3 loop spans 16 amino acids. Germline loops: CDR1 SGHTA, CDR2 FQGNSA. The CDR3 sequence is CASSLAGGGMGETQYF. DNA for the CDR3: TGTGCCAGCAGCTTAGCGGGCGGGGGAATGGGAGAGACCCAGTACTTC.

The chain joins TRBV7-9 to TRBJ2-7; 9 bases agree with TRBD1. Germline V gene data show CDR1 as SEHNR and CDR2 as FQNEAQ (reference sequence). The CDR3 extends over 15 amino acids. V was clipped by 5 bases and J by 4 bases; unmatched bases: 9. The CDR3 nucleotides are TGTGCCAGCAGCGGACAGGGGACAGGGTTATACGAGCAGTACTTC. It is translated as CASSGQGTGLYEQYF.

Sample share makes this clonotype medium-sized (0.01 to 0.1%). The chain links TRBV7-2 to TRBJ2-1, with 8 bases fitting TRBD2. This CDR3 is built from 16 residues. Trimming cost V 5 bases and J 6 bases; bases outside gene matches: 12. Looked up from germline, CDR1 is SGHTA and CDR2 is FQGNSA. The CDR3 loop reads CASSPASGSFVNEQFF. The CDR3 nucleotides are TGTGCCAGCAGCCCCGCGAGCGGGAGCTTCGTCAATGAGCAGTTCTTC.

The chain carries TRBV2 and TRBJ1-6; a weak D match, TRBD1 (5 bases). CDR1 is SNHLY and CDR2 is FYNNEI in the germline V gene. The CDR3 extends over 15 amino acids. V lost 4 bases to trimming and J lost 3 bases, with 10 bases between them. CDR3 amino acids: CASSVDRVYNSPLHF. The CDR3 nucleotides are TGTGCCAGCAGTGTAGACAGAGTCTATAATTCACCCCTCCACTTT.

The chain employs TRBV6-5 and TRBJ2-6; D is unresolved. CDR1 is MNHEY, CDR2 SVGAGI, per germline. The length of the CDR3 is 16 residues. Trimming pared 2 bases from V and 0 bases from J, leaving 8 bases between. CDR3 nucleotide sequence: TGTGCCAGCAGTTACGGATTCGACTCTGGGGCCAACGTCCTGACTTTC. Its protein product is CASSYGFDSGANVLTF.